A single sample gave rise to the 28 T cell receptor beta chains below, sequenced in a study of T-cell memory formation after mild COVID-19. TCRdb recomputed calls from the 5' RACE reads with MiXCR, one row per CDR3 protein. The sample contains under 150,000 distinct CDR3 sequences, about a fifth of which appear only once. Sequencing was done on a sample of PBMCs or a T cell subset sorted from them (not recorded which). These receptors all come from a man aged 18 to 30 who had mild COVID-19 (a few samples of this study predate the infection). Cell type and time point are not known.

In its sample, this clonotype was seen a few times. The rearrangement joins TRBV6-5 to TRBJ2-5, with D tentatively TRBD2 (6 bases). Trimming cost V 4 bases and J 4 bases, with 13 bases left between them. From germline, CDR1 is MNHEY and CDR2 SVGAGI. This CDR3 is 14 amino acids long. The CDR3 loop is CASSSPGAGETQYF. DNA for the CDR3: TGTGCCAGCAGTTCTCCAGGAGCGGGAGAGACCCAGTACTTC.

This chain uses TRBV5-6 with TRBJ2-7; D gene unclear. Between the trimmed V and J ends, which lost 3 bases and 0 bases, there was a span of 10 bases. The CDR3 runs 14 residues. CDR1 and CDR2 from the germline V gene are SGHDT and YYEEEE. CDR3 in amino acids: CASSSPRSSYEQYV. The CDR3 DNA follows: TGTGCCAGCAGCTCACCCCGGAGCTCCTACGAGCAGTACGTC.

This clonotype was counted ten times or more. V usage is TRBV12-3 or TRBV12-4 and J usage is TRBJ2-2, with D unclear. Trimming took 4 bases from V and 5 from J, leaving 5 bases between them. This CDR3 region has 12 residues. In DNA form, the CDR3 reads TGTGCCAGCAGTTCTGGTACCGGGGAGCTGTTTTTT. Protein product: CASSSGTGELFF.

The table lists this clonotype with many counts. V and J are TRBV4-1 and TRBJ2-7; D possibly corresponds to TRBD2 (6 bases). CDR1 and CDR2 (germline): MGHRA, YSYEKL. Trimming pared 1 base from V and 1 base from J, leaving 11 bases between. The length of the CDR3 is 15 residues. Written as DNA, the CDR3 is TGCGCCAGCAGCCAAGGGGAGGATGGGTCCTACGAGCAGTACGTC. Translating it yields CASSQGEDGSYEQYV.

This clonotype was observed a handful of times. The chain has TRBV4-1 and TRBJ1-6; 9 positions match TRBD1. The V gene's germline CDR1 is MGHRA and CDR2 YSYEKL. J lost 10 bases, V lost 4 bases, and 5 bases had no gene match. The CDR3 is 14 residues long. The CDR3 sequence is CASSPGQGRSPLHF. The CDR3 DNA reads TGCGCCAGCAGCCCCGGACAGGGGAGGTCACCCCTCCACTTT.

V and J are TRBV2 and TRBJ1-5; D is unclear. CDR1 SNHLY and CDR2 FYNNEI come from the germline V gene. V lost 8 bases and J 1 base, leaving 6 bases between the germline ends. The CDR3 spans 12 residues. CDR3 DNA sequence: TGTGCCAGCGACACCAGCAATCAGCCCCAGCATTTT. Translation gives CASDTSNQPQHF.

V and J are TRBV5-1 and TRBJ1-1; unclear D gene. Trimming left V 0 bases short and J 1 base short, with 7 bases between. Looked up from germline, CDR1 is SGHRS and CDR2 is YFSETQ. CDR3 length: 14 amino acids. The CDR3 region has the DNA TGCGCCAGCAGCTTGGGGCTAGAGAACACTGAAGCTTTCTTT. It codes for CASSLGLENTEAFF.

In nucleotides, the CDR3 is TGTGCCAGCAGCTCAGCGGGGGGGCGCTACGAGCAGTACGTC. Its translation: CASSSAGGRYEQYV. V gene TRBV7-8 combines with J gene TRBJ2-7, with 10 nucleotides matching TRBD2. The V gene's germline CDR1 is SGHVS and CDR2 FQNEAQ. This CDR3 has 14 amino acids. Trimming at V came to 4 bases and at J to 3 bases, leaving 3 bases not matched to a gene.

This clonotype was picked up a small number of times. The junction differs from germline at one of its ends, possibly a read error. This chain joins TRBV7-7 and TRBJ1-1; 7 bases line up with TRBD1. Germline V gives CDR1 SSHAT, CDR2 FNYEAQ (reference sequence). This CDR3 comprises 20 residues. The CDR3 here is CASSWRAPDRVGDISYEAFF. The CDR3 DNA sequence: TGTGCTAGCAGCTGGCGAGCCCCCGACAGGGTCGGGGACATCTCCTATGAAGCTTTCTTT. Together with reference TRBV7-7 and TRBJ1-1, the CDR3 gives the full variable domain: GAGVSQSPRYKVTKRGQDVTLRCDPISSHATLYWYQQALGQGPEFLTYFNYEAQPDKSGLPSDRFSAERPEGSISTLTIQRTEQRDSAMYRCASSWRAPDRVGDISYEAFFGQGTRLTVV.

The chain is built from TRBV12-3 or TRBV12-4 and TRBJ2-5; unclear D gene. Trimming took 1 base from V and 4 from J, leaving 16 bases between them. The CDR3 consists of 16 residues. The CDR3 DNA reads as TGTGCCAGCAGTTTAGGGGCCGGGTTTGTTCCAGAGACCCAGTACTTC. Its translation: CASSLGAGFVPETQYF.

V usage is TRBV27 and J usage is TRBJ2-1; no firm D call. V was clipped by 2 bases and J by 0 bases, with 8 bases between them. The CDR3 sequence is 15 residues long. Germline values: CDR1 MNHEY, CDR2 SMNVEV (reference sequence). The CDR3 is CASSLTLSSYNEQFF. For the CDR3, the DNA is TGTGCCAGCAGTTTAACCCTGAGCTCCTACAATGAGCAGTTCTTC.

This chain joins TRBV2 and TRBJ2-7; D gene ambiguous. Germline CDR1 reads SNHLY; CDR2 reads FYNNEI. The germline V and J ends were trimmed by 4 bases and 3 bases, with 1 base remaining between them. The CDR3 contains 10 residues. This chain's CDR3 is CASSVYEQYV. The CDR3 DNA reads as TGTGCCAGCAGTGTCTACGAGCAGTACGTC.

This clonotype was counted a few times. The rearrangement links TRBV5-1 to TRBJ2-3, with D perhaps matching TRBD1 (6 bases). This CDR3 is built from 14 residues. The V gene lost 0 bases and the J gene lost 4 bases, with 9 bases spanning the gap. Germline lookup yields CDR1 SGHRS and CDR2 YFSETQ. The CDR3 sequence is CASSLGQGPDTQYF. For the CDR3, the DNA is TGCGCCAGCAGCTTGGGGCAGGGGCCAGATACGCAGTATTTT.

This clonotype was found a few times. The chain links TRBV5-1 to TRBJ1-1; TRBD1 agrees at 9 bases. Unmatched junction bases numbered 16, after V lost 4 bases and J lost 0 bases. This CDR3 is 19 amino acids long. The germline V gene encodes CDR1 SGHRS and CDR2 YFSETQ. The CDR3: CASSTRDREGRILNTEAFF. In DNA, the CDR3 is TGCGCCAGCAGCACCCGGGACAGGGAAGGGCGAATCCTGAACACTGAAGCTTTCTTT. Using reference TRBV5-1 and TRBJ1-1 for the parts outside the CDR3, the full variable domain is KAGVTQTPRYLIKTRGQQVTLSCSPISGHRSVSWYQQTPGQGLQFLFEYFSETQRNKGNFPGRFSGRQFSNSRSEMNVSTLELGDSALYLCASSTRDREGRILNTEAFFGQGTRLTVV.

The chain carries TRBV7-6 and TRBJ1-5; D is perhaps TRBD1 (6 bases). CDR1 and CDR2 from the germline V gene are SGHVS and FNYEAQ. The CDR3 spans 15 residues. The V gene lost 2 bases and the J gene lost 6 bases, with 14 bases spanning the gap. The CDR3 spells CASSLKGGRGQPQHF. CDR3 nucleotides: TGTGCCAGCAGCTTAAAAGGGGGACGGGGTCAGCCCCAGCATTTT.

The V gene is TRBV7-9, the J gene TRBJ1-1; D is undetermined. V lost 5 bases and J lost 1, with 8 bases in between. This CDR3 is built from 13 residues. Germline CDR1 is SEHNR and CDR2 is FQNEAQ (reference sequence). The DNA for the CDR3 is TGTGCCAGCAGCCTTGATTCGAACACTGAAGCTTTCTTT. It translates to CASSLDSNTEAFF. Full variable domain (remainder filled in from reference TRBV7-9 and TRBJ1-1): DTGVSQNPRHKITKRGQNVTFRCDPISEHNRLYWYRQTLGQGPEFLTYFQNEAQLEKSRLLSDRFSAERPKGSFSTLEIQRTEQGDSAMYLCASSLDSNTEAFFGQGTRLTVV.

This clonotype has only a few counts. CDR3 nucleotides: TGTGCCAGCAGCCAAGGCCTGGTGGGTACACCCCTCCACTTT. Protein: CASSQGLVGTPLHF. This chain connects TRBV3-1 to TRBJ1-6, with no clear D. The CDR3 loop spans 14 amino acids. Germline V gene lookup returns CDR1 LGHDT and CDR2 YNNKEL (reference sequence). V was pared by 1 base and J by 11 bases, with 12 bases between.

J is TRBJ2-3 and V is TRBV9, with D perhaps matching TRBD1 or TRBD2 (6 bases each). This CDR3 comprises 16 residues. Germline CDR1 is SGDLS and CDR2 is YYNGEE. Trimming took off 6 bases at V and 1 base at J, with 18 bases between the two ends. The CDR3: CASIRGSGAGTDTQYF. The CDR3 DNA sequence: TGTGCCAGCATCCGCGGGTCGGGGGCTGGCACAGATACGCAGTATTTT.

The chain recombines TRBV6-1 with TRBJ1-2; the D is unclear. V was pared by 1 base and J by 0 bases, with 12 bases between. Germline CDR1 and CDR2: MNHNS and SASEGT. The CDR3 is 16 residues long. The CDR3 DNA is TGTGCCAGCAGTGAAGATCCGAGGGTCCCTAACTATGGCTACACCTTC. As protein: CASSEDPRVPNYGYTF.

The rearrangement joins TRBV5-1 to TRBJ2-5, with 11 positions matching TRBD2. CDR1 SGHRS and CDR2 YFSETQ come from the germline V gene. After removal of 4 bases from V and 3 bases from J, the junction contained 5 bases not matched to a gene. This CDR3 has 15 residues. CDR3 nucleotide sequence: TGCGCCAGCAGCACCGGGACTAGCGGTAAAGAGACCCAGTACTTC. Translating it yields CASSTGTSGKETQYF.

The chain couples TRBV11-2 to TRBJ1-3; D gene ambiguous. The germline V gene has CDR1 SGHAT and CDR2 FQNNGV. Trimming removed 4 bases from V and 0 bases from J, with 10 bases in between. This CDR3 is built from 15 residues. The CDR3 region is CASSWSTVSGNTIYF. CDR3 coding DNA: TGTGCCAGCAGCTGGAGCACAGTCTCTGGAAACACCATATATTTT.

The sample holds a few counts of this clonotype. The J gene is TRBJ2-5, the V gene TRBV7-6, with no clear D. The V and J ends lost 1 base and 5 bases respectively, with 8 bases between them. The CDR3 consists of 13 residues. Germline lookup yields CDR1 SGHVS and CDR2 FNYEAQ. The CDR3 coding sequence is TGTGCCAGCAGCTTAGGGGCGATGGAGACCCAGTACTTC. Encoded protein: CASSLGAMETQYF. The full variable domain, in which reference TRBV7-6 and TRBJ2-5 provide the parts outside the CDR3, is GAGVSQSPRYKVTKRGQDVALRCDPISGHVSLYWYRQALGQGPEFLTYFNYEAQQDKSGLPNDRFSAERPEGSISTLTIQRTEQRDSAMYRCASSLGAMETQYFGPGTRLLVL.

V is TRBV20-1 and J is TRBJ2-1; 7 bases map to TRBD2. This CDR3 region has 12 residues. V dropped 0 bases and J dropped 10; count of bases not matched to a gene: 3. The V gene's germline CDR1 is DFQATT and CDR2 SNEGSKA (reference sequence). The CDR3 DNA sequence: TGCAGTGCTAGAGATCGGGGGGACGAGCAGTTCTTC. Its translation: CSARDRGDEQFF.

The chain combines TRBV10-2 with TRBJ1-1; D is unresolved. Germline V gene sequence: CDR1 WSHSY, CDR2 SAAADI. Trimming removed 8 bases from V and 5 bases from J, with 12 bases in between. The CDR3 is 12 amino acids. The CDR3 sequence is CASCPTGTEAFF. The CDR3 DNA reads TGCGCCAGCTGCCCTACGGGGACTGAAGCTTTCTTT.

This chain links TRBV7-9 with TRBJ2-1, with D unresolved. Trimming removed 1 base at V and 7 bases at J, with 11 bases between. CDR3 length equals 14 residues. CDR1 and CDR2 (germline): SEHNR, FQNEAQ (reference sequence). Here the CDR3 reads CASSLEGTANEQFF. Written as DNA, the CDR3 is TGTGCCAGCAGCTTAGAAGGTACGGCAAATGAGCAGTTCTTC.

The chain couples TRBV7-9 to TRBJ2-7, with D perhaps TRBD2 (6 bases). The CDR3 has 12 residues. Germline CDR1 SEHNR, CDR2 FQNEAQ (reference sequence). The germline V and J ends were trimmed by 5 bases and 3 bases, with 8 bases remaining between them. In DNA form, the CDR3 reads TGTGCCAGCAGCAACGGGGGCTACGAGCAGTACTTC. Translation: CASSNGGYEQYF. The full variable domain, its missing parts supplied by reference TRBV7-9 and TRBJ2-7, is DTGVSQNPRHKITKRGQNVTFRCDPISEHNRLYWYRQTLGQGPEFLTYFQNEAQLEKSRLLSDRFSAERPKGSFSTLEIQRTEQGDSAMYLCASSNGGYEQYFGPGTRLTVT.

This chain uses TRBV20-1 with TRBJ2-7, with D possibly being TRBD1 (5 bases). The CDR3 loop spans 14 amino acids. Per germline, CDR1 DFQATT and CDR2 SNEGSKA (reference sequence). V dropped 0 bases and J dropped 2 bases, with 11 bases sitting between them. The CDR3, as DNA: TGCAGTGCTAGAGATCGTGACAGAACCTACGAGCAGTACTTC. Amino acid sequence: CSARDRDRTYEQYF.

The J gene is TRBJ1-5, the V gene TRBV7-9, with 9 bases that match TRBD1. CDR3 length equals 14 residues. CDR1 SEHNR and CDR2 FQNEAQ come from the germline V gene (reference sequence). V gave up 5 bases and J gave up 3 bases; unmatched junction bases: 2. As DNA, the CDR3 is TGTGCCAGCAGCGGGACAGGGCCCAATCAGCCCCAGCATTTT. Protein: CASSGTGPNQPQHF.